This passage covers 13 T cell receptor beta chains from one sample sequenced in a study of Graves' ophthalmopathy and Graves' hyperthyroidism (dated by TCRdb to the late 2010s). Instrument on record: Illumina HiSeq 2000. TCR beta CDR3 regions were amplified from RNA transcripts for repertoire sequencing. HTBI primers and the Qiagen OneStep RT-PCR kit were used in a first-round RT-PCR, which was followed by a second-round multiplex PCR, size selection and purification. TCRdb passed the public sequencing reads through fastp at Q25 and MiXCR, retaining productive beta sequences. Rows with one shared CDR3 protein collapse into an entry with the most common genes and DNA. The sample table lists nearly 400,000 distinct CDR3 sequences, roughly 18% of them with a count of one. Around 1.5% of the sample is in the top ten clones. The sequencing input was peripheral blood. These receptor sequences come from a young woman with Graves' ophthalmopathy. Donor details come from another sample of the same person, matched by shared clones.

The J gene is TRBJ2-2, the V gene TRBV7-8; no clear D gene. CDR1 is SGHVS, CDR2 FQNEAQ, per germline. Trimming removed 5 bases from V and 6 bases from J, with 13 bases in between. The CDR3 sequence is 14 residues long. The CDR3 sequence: CASSPKGFPGELFF. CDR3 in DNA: TGTGCCAGCAGCCCAAAAGGCTTCCCCGGGGAGCTGTTTTTT.

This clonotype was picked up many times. CDR3 residues: CAGEGVRSTGELFF. The CDR3 coding sequence is TGTGCCGGGGAGGGTGTTCGGTCCACCGGGGAGCTGTTTTTT. The genes are TRBV6-5 and TRBJ2-2, with TRBD2 identical over 7 bases. V gave up 11 bases and J gave up 4 bases; unmatched junction bases: 10. CDR1 and CDR2 from the germline V gene are MNHEY and SVGAGI. The CDR3 extends over 14 amino acids.

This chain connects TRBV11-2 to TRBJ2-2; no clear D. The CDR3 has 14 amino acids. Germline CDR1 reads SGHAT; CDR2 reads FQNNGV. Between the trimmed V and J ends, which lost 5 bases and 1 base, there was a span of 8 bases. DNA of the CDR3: TGTGCCAGCAGCCCCAGCTTGAACACCGGGGAGCTGTTTTTT. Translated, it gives CASSPSLNTGELFF.

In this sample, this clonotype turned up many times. CDR3 in amino acids: CASSLKSGHNTGELFF. The CDR3 DNA is TGTGCCAGCAGCTTAAAATCGGGCCACAACACCGGGGAGCTGTTTTTT. V and J are TRBV11-2 and TRBJ2-2; D is undetermined. Germline-derived CDR1 and CDR2 are SGHAT and FQNNGV. V lost 2 bases, J lost 2 bases, and 12 bases lay in between. The CDR3 has 16 amino acids.

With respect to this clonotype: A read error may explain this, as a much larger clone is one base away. The CDR3 loop is CASSRGTSGLSTYEQYF. CDR3 DNA sequence: TGCGCCAGCAGCCGGGGGACTAGCGGACTCTCAACCTACGAGCAGTACTTC. V gene TRBV5-1 combines with J gene TRBJ2-7, with 11 bases identical to TRBD2. The germline CDR1 and CDR2 sequences are SGHRS and YFSETQ. With V trimmed by 4 bases and J by 2 bases, 11 bases remained unmatched. CDR3 size: 17 residues. Together with reference TRBV5-1 and TRBJ2-7, the CDR3 gives the full variable domain: KAGVTQTPRYLIKTRGQQVTLSCSPISGHRSVSWYQQTPGQGLQFLFEYFSETQRNKGNFPGRFSGRQFSNSRSEMNVSTLELGDSALYLCASSRGTSGLSTYEQYFGPGTRLTVT.

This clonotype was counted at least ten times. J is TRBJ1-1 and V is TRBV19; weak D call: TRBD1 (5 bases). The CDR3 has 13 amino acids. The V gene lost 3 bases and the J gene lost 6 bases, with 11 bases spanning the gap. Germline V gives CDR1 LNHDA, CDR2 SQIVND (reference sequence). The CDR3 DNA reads TGTGCCAGTAGTATCTGGGGGTTAGCTGAAGCTTTCTTT. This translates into CASSIWGLAEAFF.

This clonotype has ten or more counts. The CDR3 DNA sequence: TGTGCCAGCAGCCAACTAGGAGGAGGCCACGAGCAGTACTTC. Protein sequence: CASSQLGGGHEQYF. This chain uses TRBV3-1 with TRBJ2-7; TRBD2 is a possible D gene (5 bases). This CDR3 region has 14 residues. Germline CDR1 is LGHDT and CDR2 is YNNKEL (reference sequence). Trimming cost V 2 bases and J 5 bases, with 13 bases left between them.

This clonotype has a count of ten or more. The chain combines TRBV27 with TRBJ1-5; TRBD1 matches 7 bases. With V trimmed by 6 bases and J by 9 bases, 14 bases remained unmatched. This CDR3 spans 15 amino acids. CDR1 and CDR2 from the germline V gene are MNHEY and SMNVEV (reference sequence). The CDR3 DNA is TGTGCCAGCAGCCCGACGATCAGGGGGGCCGGGCCCCAGCATTTT. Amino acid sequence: CASSPTIRGAGPQHF.

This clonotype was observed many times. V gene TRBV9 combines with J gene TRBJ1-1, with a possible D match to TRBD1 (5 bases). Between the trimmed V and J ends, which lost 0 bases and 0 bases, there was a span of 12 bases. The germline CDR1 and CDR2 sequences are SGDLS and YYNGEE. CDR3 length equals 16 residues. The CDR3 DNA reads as TGTGCCAGCAGCGTAGCTCCGGCAGGGATGAACACTGAAGCTTTCTTT. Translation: CASSVAPAGMNTEAFF.

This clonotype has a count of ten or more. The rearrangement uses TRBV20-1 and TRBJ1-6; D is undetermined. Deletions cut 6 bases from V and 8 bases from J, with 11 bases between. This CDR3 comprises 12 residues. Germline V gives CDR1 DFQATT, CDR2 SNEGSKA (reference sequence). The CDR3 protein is CSARTGDSPLHF. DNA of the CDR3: TGCAGTGCCCGGACTGGGGATTCACCCCTCCACTTT.

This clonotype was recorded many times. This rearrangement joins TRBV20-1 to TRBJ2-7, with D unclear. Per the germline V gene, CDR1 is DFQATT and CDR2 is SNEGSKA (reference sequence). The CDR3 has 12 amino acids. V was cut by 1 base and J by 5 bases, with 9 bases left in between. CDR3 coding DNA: TGCAGTGCTAGAGGGGTTGGGGACGAGCAGTACTTC. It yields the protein CSARGVGDEQYF.

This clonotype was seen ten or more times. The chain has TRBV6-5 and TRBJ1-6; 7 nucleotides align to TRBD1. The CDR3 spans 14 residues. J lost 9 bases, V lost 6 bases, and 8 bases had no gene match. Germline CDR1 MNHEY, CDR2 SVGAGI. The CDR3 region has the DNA TGTGCCAGCAGGATCGCAGGGGGTGTTTCACCCCTCCACTTT. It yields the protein CASRIAGGVSPLHF.

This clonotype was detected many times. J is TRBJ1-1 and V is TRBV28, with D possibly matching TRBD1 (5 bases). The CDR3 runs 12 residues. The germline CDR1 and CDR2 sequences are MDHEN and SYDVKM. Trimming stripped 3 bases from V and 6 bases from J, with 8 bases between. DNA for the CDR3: TGTGCCAGCAGTTTGGGGGTTCCTGAAGCTTTCTTT. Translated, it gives CASSLGVPEAFF.